The present entry profiles one T cell receptor (beta chain) with its context. The antigen remains unidentified. These data are taken from a study of T cell responses to AZD1222 COVID-19 vaccine. Unmatched junction bases numbered 8, after V lost 3 bases and J lost 1 base. This CDR3 contains 18 residues. CDR1 and CDR2 from the germline V gene are SGDLS and YYNGEE. The study, taken as a whole, reports: Repertoires were collected only later (after the peak T cell response had occurred).

Profiled with immunoSEQ multiplex PCR; TCRdb holds only in-frame clones, not every one. The data contain under 150,000 clones, about 92% of them singletons. This TCR was recovered from an adult in good health. The chain links TRBV9 to TRBJ2-2; TRBD2 agrees at 11 bases. The sample here was peripheral blood, taken on day 0 of AZD1222 vaccination. The CDR3 DNA is TGTGCCAGCAGCGCTGTAGCGGGAGGGCCACAGAACACCGGGGAGCTGTTTTTT. Translation: CASSAVAGGPQNTGELFF. The variable domain in full, with the rest retrieved from reference TRBV9 and TRBJ2-2, is DSGVTQTPKHLITATGQRVTLRCSPRSGDLSVYWYQQSLDQGLQFLIQYYNGEERAKGNILERFSAQQFPDLHSELNLSSLELGDSALYFCASSAVAGGPQNTGELFFGEGSRLTVL.